Listed here are 3 T cell receptor beta chains from one sample, sequenced in a study of CD8+CD57+ T cells in acquired aplastic anemia (dated by TCRdb to the late 2010s). Sequencing took place on an Illumina HiSeq 2000. Genomic DNA served as template for TCR beta VDJ combination and CDR3 sequence profiling. The public reads were reprocessed in TCRdb via fastp at Q25 and MiXCR, keeping in-frame beta chains. Under each unique CDR3 protein, matching rows form one entry showing the most common genes and DNA. This sample comprises 250,000 to 350,000 distinct CDR3 sequences, around 60% of them detected only once. The biggest ten clones account for less than 10% of the sample. The specimen sequenced was sorted CD4+, CD8+, or CD8+CD57+ T cells (not recorded which) from PBMCs. The receptors derive from a human donor with severe aplastic anemia or a healthy control (not recorded which).

The rearrangement links TRBV7-2 to TRBJ1-3; D not resolved. CDR3 length: 16 residues. The germline V and J ends were trimmed by 5 bases and 0 bases, with 14 bases remaining between them. Germline loops: CDR1 SGHTA, CDR2 FQGNSA. The CDR3 nucleotides read TGTGCCAGCAGCGTAGTGGACGCCGCCTCTGGAAACACCATATATTTT. As protein: CASSVVDAASGNTIYF.

The V gene is TRBV19, the J gene TRBJ1-5; 7 bases are shared with TRBD1. CDR1 and CDR2 from the germline V gene are LNHDA and SQIVND (reference sequence). The CDR3 is 14 amino acids. Trimming at V came to 7 bases and at J to 10 bases, leaving 13 bases not matched to a gene. CDR3 loop: CASTRQGISDPQHF. The DNA of the CDR3 is TGTGCCAGTACCCGACAGGGAATATCAGATCCCCAGCATTTT.

J is TRBJ2-5 and V is TRBV20-1; 10 bases map to TRBD2. The CDR3 is made up of 17 amino acids. V dropped 3 bases and J dropped 4; count of bases not matched to a gene: 14. The germline CDR1 and CDR2 sequences are DFQATT and SNEGSKA (reference sequence). CDR3 loop: CSARASVLAGVAETQYF. DNA of the CDR3: TGCAGTGCTAGGGCCTCGGTGCTAGCGGGAGTAGCAGAGACCCAGTACTTC.